The 25 T cell receptor beta chains presented below share a single source sample, sequenced in a study of blood T cell repertoires in COVID-19. Sequencing was performed with immunoSEQ multiplex PCR; in TCRdb, only in-frame clones are kept and a portion is missing. The data hold 90,000 to 100,000 clones, with less than 90% observed a single time. Input material: peripheral blood. The receptor source for this set is a man between 70 and 80 years old with active or convalescent COVID-19.

The rearrangement joins TRBV4-1 to TRBJ2-1; the match to TRBD2 covers 14 bases. The CDR3 has 17 residues. Looked up from germline, CDR1 is MGHRA and CDR2 is YSYEKL. V was pared by 4 bases and J by 4 bases, with 6 bases of the junction left unmatched. The CDR3 region has the DNA TGCGCCAGCAGCCCCCCCGGACTAGCGGGGGGTTACAATGAGCAGTTCTTC. Translation: CASSPPGLAGGYNEQFF.

This chain connects TRBV5-1 to TRBJ2-3; D uncertain. The CDR3 consists of 16 residues. Trimming shortened V by 0 bases and J by 0 bases, and 11 bases separated the two germline ends. CDR1 and CDR2 from the germline V gene are SGHRS and YFSETQ. DNA of the CDR3: TGCGCCAGCAGCTTGGGAAGAGTCCCTAGCACAGATACGCAGTATTTT. This encodes CASSLGRVPSTDTQYF.

This sequence joins TRBV28 and TRBJ1-2; D call uncertain. The length of the CDR3 is 12 residues. V lost 4 bases and J lost 8, with 11 bases in between. Germline V lookup: CDR1 MDHEN, CDR2 SYDVKM. CDR3 protein: CASSSPVSGYTF. The CDR3 DNA sequence: TGTGCCAGCAGTTCCCCTGTTAGCGGCTACACCTTC.

V usage is TRBV21-1 and J usage is TRBJ1-2. TRBV21-1 represents a pseudogene. This CDR3 is built from 16 residues. The CDR3 sequence: CASSTLRGSRSRGYTF. The CDR3 coding sequence is TGTGCCAGCAGCACCCTCCGTGGCAGTCGTTCGAGGGGCTACACCTTC.

The chain uses TRBV4-2 and TRBJ1-1, with a tentative D call TRBD1 (5 bases). This CDR3 spans 18 amino acids. From germline, CDR1 is LGHNA and CDR2 YNFKEQ. The V and J ends lost 4 bases and 2 bases respectively, with 23 bases between them. CDR3: CASSPWAGTGEGNTEAFF. The CDR3 DNA is TGTGCCAGCAGCCCCTGGGCCGGGACGGGAGAAGGAAACACTGAAGCTTTCTTT.

The V gene is TRBV19, the J gene TRBJ1-5; D remains unclear. With 3 bases removed from V and 4 bases from J, the gap between germline ends came to 7 bases. CDR1 is LNHDA, CDR2 SQIVND, per germline (reference sequence). The CDR3 runs 13 residues. DNA for the CDR3: TGTGCCAGTAGTATTGAGCGGAATCAGCCCCAGCATTTT. It encodes CASSIERNQPQHF.

The V gene is TRBV7-9, the J gene TRBJ1-3; TRBD1 agrees at 8 bases. CDR3 size: 16 residues. Germline assignment: CDR1 SEHNR and CDR2 FQNEAQ (reference sequence). V shed 3 bases, J shed 4 bases, and the junction held 8 bases outside the gene matches. The CDR3 spells CASSLLPTGEGNTIYF. The CDR3 bases are TGTGCCAGCAGCTTGCTGCCGACAGGGGAAGGAAACACCATATATTTT.

The V gene is TRBV25-1, the J gene TRBJ2-7; 10 bases align to TRBD1. The CDR3 has 15 amino acids. Looked up from germline, CDR1 is MGHDK and CDR2 is SYGVNS. J lost 5 bases, V lost 4 bases, and 8 bases had no gene match. CDR3 nucleotide sequence: TGTGCCAGCAGTGGGTTCGGGACAGGGGTCCACGAGCAGTACTTC. It codes for CASSGFGTGVHEQYF.

J is TRBJ2-2 and V is TRBV7-3; 7 positions match TRBD2. The CDR3 runs 17 residues. Per germline, CDR1 SGHTA and CDR2 FQGTGA. V lost 5 bases and J lost 5; bases outside the gene matches: 14. As DNA, the CDR3 is TGTGCCAGCAGCGCTACGGCGGACGGGCGGGGGACCGGGGAGCTGTTTTTT. Protein product: CASSATADGRGTGELFF.

This clone was detected only once. The V gene is TRBV6-2 or TRBV6-3, the J gene TRBJ2-7; 7 positions agree with TRBD1. Germline CDR1 reads MNHEY; CDR2 reads SVGEGT. This CDR3 is 17 amino acids long. Trimming removed 3 bases from V and 2 bases from J; junction bases left unmatched: 13. The CDR3 DNA reads as TGTGCCAGCAGTTATGGGCCGAGGGGGCAGGGGGCCTACGAGCAGTACTTC. It specifies CASSYGPRGQGAYEQYF.

This chain uses TRBV7-8 with TRBJ1-1; D perhaps matches TRBD1 (5 bases). Germline CDR1 reads SGHVS; CDR2 reads FQNEAQ. With 4 bases removed from V and 11 bases from J, the gap between germline ends came to 14 bases. CDR3 length: 12 residues. CDR3 protein: CASSSAQGRAFF. The CDR3 DNA reads TGTGCCAGCAGCTCGGCCCAGGGAAGGGCTTTCTTT.

V gene TRBV20-1 combines with J gene TRBJ2-7, with D unresolved. The germline V gene has CDR1 DFQATT and CDR2 SNEGSKA (reference sequence). The CDR3 is made up of 11 amino acids. Trimming took off 4 bases at V and 5 bases at J, with 9 bases between the two ends. CDR3 bases: TGCAGTGCTATGAATCGCGACGAGCAGTACTTC. Protein: CSAMNRDEQYF.

The V gene is TRBV3-1 (or the pseudogene TRBV3-2), the J gene TRBJ1-2, with a possible D match to TRBD1 (6 bases). Trimming stripped 0 bases from V and 5 bases from J, with 16 bases between. The CDR3 consists of 16 residues. Germline assignment: CDR1 LGHDT and CDR2 YNNKEL (reference sequence). The CDR3 here is CASSQDWGQELYGYTF. The CDR3 nucleotides are TGTGCCAGCAGCCAAGATTGGGGGCAGGAGCTATATGGCTACACCTTC.

The genes are TRBV6-5 and TRBJ2-7; 10 bases match TRBD1. Trimming at V came to 4 bases and at J to 4 bases, leaving 7 bases not matched to a gene. Germline V gives CDR1 MNHEY, CDR2 SVGAGI. The CDR3 covers 15 residues. CDR3 residues: CASSSDRGRGYEQYF. The CDR3 nucleotides read TGTGCCAGCAGTTCTGACAGGGGGCGCGGGTACGAGCAGTACTTC.

The genes are TRBV4-2 and TRBJ2-6; D is unclear. The CDR3 is 16 residues long. The V and J ends lost 0 bases and 3 bases respectively, with 9 bases between them. Germline values: CDR1 LGHNA, CDR2 YNFKEQ. The CDR3 sequence is CASSQEYEVGANVLTF. The CDR3 coding sequence is TGTGCCAGCAGCCAAGAATATGAGGTTGGGGCCAACGTCCTGACTTTC.

This chain uses TRBV7-2 with TRBJ1-4; tentatively, D is TRBD1 (6 bases). CDR1 is SGHTA, CDR2 FQGNSA, per germline. CDR3 length: 18 amino acids. Between the trimmed V and J ends, which lost 1 base and 8 bases, there was a span of 23 bases. The CDR3 spells CASSLVFRDTGWTEKLFF. CDR3 bases: TGTGCCAGCAGCTTAGTGTTCCGGGACACAGGCTGGACGGAAAAACTGTTTTTT. The variable domain in full, completed from reference TRBV7-2 and TRBJ1-4, reads GAGVSQSPSNKVTEKGKDVELRCDPISGHTALYWYRQSLGQGLEFLIYFQGNSAPDKSGLPSDRFSAERTGGSVSTLTIQRTQQEDSAVYLCASSLVFRDTGWTEKLFFGSGTQLSVL.

The chain combines TRBV6-6 with TRBJ2-2; the match to TRBD2 covers 7 bases. The trim removed 6 bases at V and 4 bases at J, leaving 11 bases unmatched. Germline CDR1 reads MNHNY; CDR2 reads SVGAGI (reference sequence). The CDR3 sequence is 16 residues long. The CDR3 DNA is TGTGCCAGCAGCCCCGGGTTGCGGGGGATCACCGGGGAGCTGTTTTTT. Residues: CASSPGLRGITGELFF.

The V call is TRBV10-3, the J call TRBJ2-3; 11 bases are a match to TRBD2. This CDR3 comprises 16 residues. Losses at the gene ends were 3 bases for V and 0 bases for J; bases not matched to a gene: 2. Per the germline V gene, CDR1 is ENHRY and CDR2 is SYGVKD. The CDR3 loop is CAISEGTSGSTDTQYF. In DNA form, the CDR3 reads TGTGCCATCAGTGAAGGGACTAGCGGTAGCACAGATACGCAGTATTTT.

V is TRBV7-8 and J is TRBJ2-3; 8 nucleotides line up with TRBD2. With 2 bases clipped from V and 0 bases from J, the junction kept 10 bases outside the gene matches. Germline CDR1 and CDR2: SGHVS and FQNEAQ. The CDR3 sequence is 18 residues long. The CDR3 nucleotides read TGTGCCAGCAGCTTACATGTCGGGGGGGCCCGGAGCACAGATACGCAGTATTTT. This codes for CASSLHVGGARSTDTQYF.

The chain combines TRBV30 with TRBJ1-1, with a weak D call TRBD1 (6 bases). Germline CDR1 GTSNPN, CDR2 SVGIG (reference sequence). Trimming left V 3 bases short and J 4 bases short, with 15 bases between. The CDR3 length is 14 residues. This chain's CDR3 is CAWSRDGQFTEAFF. The CDR3 DNA is TGTGCCTGGAGCCGTGACGGACAGTTCACTGAAGCTTTCTTT.

This chain connects TRBV2 to TRBJ1-1, with D possibly TRBD1 on 5 matching bases. The CDR3 covers 13 residues. The germline V and J ends were trimmed by 2 bases and 2 bases, with 6 bases remaining between them. The germline V gene has CDR1 SNHLY and CDR2 FYNNEI. The CDR3 sequence is CASSEQGNTEAFF. CDR3 bases: TGTGCCAGCAGTGAACAGGGAAACACTGAAGCTTTCTTT.

The chain is built from TRBV6-6 and TRBJ2-3; 7 nucleotides match TRBD1. V lost 10 bases to trimming and J lost 3 bases; unmatched junction nucleotides: 13. The germline V gene has CDR1 MNHNY and CDR2 SVGAGI (reference sequence). This CDR3 is built from 15 residues. The CDR3 protein is CATLTGSQLTDTQYF. The CDR3 region has the DNA TGTGCCACACTGACAGGGTCGCAGTTAACAGATACGCAGTATTTT.

This clone has a handful of counts. The J gene is TRBJ2-7, the V gene TRBV5-8; no reliable D call. The CDR3 is made up of 15 amino acids. V was cut by 0 bases and J by 0 bases, with 10 bases left in between. Germline CDR1 reads SGHTS; CDR2 reads YDEGEE. The CDR3 DNA reads TGTGCCAGCAGCTTGGACGCGACTGCCTCCTACGAGCAGTACTTC. It yields the protein CASSLDATASYEQYF.

The chain recombines TRBV13 with TRBJ1-1; D unclear. The V end lost 5 bases, the J end lost 0 bases, and 7 bases lay between the germline ends. CDR1 PRHDT and CDR2 FYEKMQ come from the germline V gene (reference sequence). The length of the CDR3 is 13 residues. The CDR3 coding sequence is TGTGCCAGCAGCCCTAGATTGAACACTGAAGCTTTCTTT. It specifies CASSPRLNTEAFF.

The chain links TRBV6-2 or TRBV6-3 to TRBJ2-3; 10 nucleotides line up with TRBD1. CDR1 MNHEY and CDR2 SVGEGT come from the germline V gene. Trimming cost V 4 bases and J 1 base; bases outside gene matches: 2. The CDR3 loop spans 15 amino acids. The CDR3 DNA follows: TGTGCCAGCAGTTGGGGACAGGGGCGCACAGATACGCAGTATTTT. This sequence encodes CASSWGQGRTDTQYF.